This TCR beta chain was observed in a study of Ad26.COV2.S vaccination and SARS-CoV-2 variants. The CDR3 totals 15 residues. From germline, CDR1 is SGHTA and CDR2 FQGNSA. J gave up 6 bases and V 3 bases, and 8 bases lay outside the gene matches. This clone was seen just once. TCRdb keeps only in-frame clones here, not all; method: immunoSEQ multiplex PCR. The top ten hold 12% of the sample, which has hundreds of thousands of clones, approximately 90% seen once. Treatment in this sample: some 20 received Ad26.COV2.S at low or high dose, single or two shots; 5 received placebo; per-sample allocation not given. Samples came from day 63 after the first vaccine or placebo injection.

Sequences were derived from peripheral blood, sampled in a trial of Ad26.COV2.S vaccine versus placebo. The source of this sequence is a person between 18 and 59 years old who received the Ad26.COV2.S COVID-19 vaccine or a placebo. V and J are TRBV7-2 and TRBJ2-7; 10 nucleotides agree with TRBD2. In DNA form, the CDR3 reads TGTGCCAGCAGCTTTACTAGCGGGATGACTGCCGAGCAGTACTTC. Translating gives CASSFTSGMTAEQYF.